This record covers a single T cell receptor (beta chain). Its antigen is not known. The sample originates from a study of human T cells and chemical hapten exposure. Study findings and constraints: DPC sensitization produced no change in TCRs with frequency above 1 in 1000. The count of PT1 expanded TCRs correlated positively with patch test score.

Via MiXCR, TCRdb re-called the RACE reads, giving one row per CDR3 protein. Of 60,000 to 65,000 distinct CDR3 sequences in the sample, 11% were seen once. Noted time point: patch test 3, about 24 weeks after DPC sensitization. Treatment reported: therapeutic diphenylcyclopropenone sensitization with weekly scalp DPC. V was cut by 2 bases and J by 0 bases, with 17 bases left in between. Germline CDR1 is SGHTA and CDR2 is FQGTGA. This CDR3 is 18 amino acids long. This receptor was obtained from a woman in her 30s with alopecia areata. Some clones in this sample may be carry-over from other donors' samples. This chain joins TRBV7-3 and TRBJ2-1, with D maybe TRBD2 (5 bases). The material was whole blood, obtained in connection with sensitization to the hapten diphenylcyclopropenone (DPC). CDR3 coding DNA: TGTGCCAGCAGCTTATCACCCCCAGGAGCGGTCTCCTACAATGAGCAGTTCTTC. It is translated as CASSLSPPGAVSYNEQFF.